The sequence of this T cell receptor (beta chain) was determined in a study of T cell clones after liver transplantation. Study at large: TCRbeta sequencing after a pre-transplant mixed lymphocyte reaction identified graft-donor-reactive clones, later tracked in post-transplant blood. Tolerant meant at least one year fully off immunosuppression without liver enzymes above twice normal.

Unstimulated PBMCs were sorted into CD3+CD4+ and CD3+CD8+ populations. Overall study findings and caveats: Rather than being deleted, graft donor-reactive T cells may have moved into the graft.

Regarding this clone: Antigen specificity is unknown.

The assay was immunoSEQ multiplex PCR, and TCRdb's table has in-frame clones only and misses some. The table lists around 100,000 clones, around 80% of them singletons. V lost 5 bases to trimming and J lost 8 bases, with 12 bases between them. This CDR3 region has 13 residues. CDR1 and CDR2 from the germline V gene are SGHTA and FQGNSA. This chain uses TRBV7-2 with TRBJ1-4; no clear D. The source of this sequence is a human patient who received a liver transplant. Some T cells could come from the graft donor. The source was CD4+ T cells from blood, collected approximately 45 months after liver transplant. CDR3 sequence (DNA): TGTGCCAGCAGCCGCCGGGGTGGCGAAAAACTGTTTTTT. Translated: CASSRRGGEKLFF.